The sequence of this T cell receptor beta chain was determined in a study of blood T cell repertoires in COVID-19. Looking at the study overall: Samples representing acute and convalescent COVID-19 were sourced from the United States, Italy and Spain.

Some clones are missing from TCRdb's copy, which holds only in-frame ones; the method was immunoSEQ multiplex PCR. The sample yields more than 15,000 clones, 65% to 85% seen once. Germline V gene lookup returns CDR1 SEHNR and CDR2 FQNEAQ (reference sequence). The CDR3 covers 14 residues. V lost 5 bases, J lost 6 bases, and 11 bases lay in between. This receptor was identified in a man in his forties with active or convalescent COVID-19. This chain uses TRBV7-9 with TRBJ1-6, with D perhaps TRBD1 (6 bases). The sequencing input was peripheral blood. The CDR3 DNA is TGTGCCAGCAGCGTACAGGGCGGTAATTCACCCCTCCACTTT. Protein product: CASSVQGGNSPLHF.